A single sample gave rise to the 17 T cell receptor beta chains below, sequenced in a study of cytomegalovirus exposure and HLA in healthy donors. It was with 60 Vbeta and 13 Jbeta primers that the PCR ran. TCRdb keeps only in-frame clones here, not all; method: immunoSEQ multiplex PCR. The table includes 200,000 to 300,000 clones, just under 85% detected once. What was sequenced was PBMCs. Receptor source: a woman aged 40 to 49 in good health and CMV-seropositive.

V gene TRBV7-9 combines with J gene TRBJ2-4, with 8 bases fitting TRBD1. With 5 bases clipped from V and 8 bases from J, the junction kept 8 bases outside the gene matches. The CDR3 runs to 14 residues. In germline, CDR1 is SEHNR, CDR2 FQNEAQ (reference sequence). The CDR3 DNA is TGTGCCAGCAGCCCATGGACAGGGTTGTACATTCAGTACTTC. It encodes CASSPWTGLYIQYF.

The V gene is TRBV18, the J gene TRBJ2-5, with D unresolved. The germline V gene encodes CDR1 KGHSH and CDR2 LQKENI. Between the trimmed V and J ends, which lost 6 bases and 5 bases, there was a span of 16 bases. This CDR3 comprises 14 residues. CDR3 region: CASSRGRDRETQYF. CDR3 coding DNA: TGTGCCAGCTCTCGAGGCCGCGATAGGGAGACCCAGTACTTC.

The chain combines TRBV7-3 with TRBJ1-1; D gene ambiguous. Trimming stripped 0 bases from V and 0 bases from J, with 8 bases between. Germline CDR1 is SGHTA and CDR2 is FQGTGA. The CDR3 extends over 15 amino acids. The CDR3 sequence: CASSLTRAMNTEAFF. The CDR3 DNA is TGTGCCAGCAGCTTAACGAGGGCTATGAACACTGAAGCTTTCTTT.

The chain's CDR3 is CASSQGGDRVTEAFF. The DNA for the CDR3 is TGTGCCAGCAGCCAAGGGGGGGACAGGGTCACTGAAGCTTTCTTT. V is TRBV7-2 and J is TRBJ1-1; 9 nucleotides match TRBD1. In germline, CDR1 is SGHTA, CDR2 FQGNSA. The CDR3 covers 15 residues. V was pared by 5 bases and J by 4 bases, with 8 bases of the junction left unmatched. The whole variable domain, filled in from reference TRBV7-2 and TRBJ1-1, reads GAGVSQSPSNKVTEKGKDVELRCDPISGHTALYWYRQSLGQGLEFLIYFQGNSAPDKSGLPSDRFSAERTGGSVSTLTIQRTQQEDSAVYLCASSQGGDRVTEAFFGQGTRLTVV.

V is TRBV19 and J is TRBJ1-4; D gene uncertain. V was trimmed by 5 bases and J by 6 bases, leaving 16 bases between them. Germline loops: CDR1 LNHDA, CDR2 SQIVND (reference sequence). The CDR3 is 15 amino acids. The CDR3 coding sequence is TGTGCCAGTAGTGGCGGGAACCTACTGCATGAAAAACTGTTTTTT. Its protein is CASSGGNLLHEKLFF.

The rearrangement links TRBV11-2 to TRBJ2-1, with 13 bases identical to TRBD2. Germline V gene data show CDR1 as SGHAT and CDR2 as FQNNGV. The J segment lost 3 bases and the V segment lost 5 bases, leaving 7 bases of the junction unmatched. This CDR3 is 17 amino acids long. The CDR3 DNA sequence: TGTGCCAGCAGCCCTCCGGGACTAGCGGGATACTACAATGAGCAGTTCTTC. Its protein product is CASSPPGLAGYYNEQFF.

To note about this clone: Additional DNA sequences in this sample encode the identical CDR3. The chain combines TRBV15 with TRBJ2-5; no clear D. Trimming left V 0 bases short and J 6 bases short, with 2 bases between. Germline V gene sequence: CDR1 LNHNV, CDR2 YYDKDF (reference sequence). The CDR3 is 11 amino acids. Here the CDR3 DNA reads TGTGCCACCAGCAGAGATAAGACCCAGTACTTC. This sequence encodes CATSRDKTQYF.

J is TRBJ1-1 and V is TRBV18; tentatively, D is TRBD1 (5 bases). The CDR3 runs to 14 residues. The V and J ends lost 4 bases and 3 bases respectively, with 12 bases between them. The germline V gene encodes CDR1 KGHSH and CDR2 LQKENI. The DNA for the CDR3 is TGTGCCAGCTCACTTAGACAGCCGGACACTGAAGCTTTCTTT. As protein: CASSLRQPDTEAFF.

This rearrangement joins TRBV2 to TRBJ2-5, with 9 bases fitting TRBD1. J gave up 4 bases and V 9 bases, and 12 bases lay outside the gene matches. Germline V gene data show CDR1 as SNHLY and CDR2 as FYNNEI. The CDR3 totals 15 residues. CDR3: CASNLQGAYGETQYF. As DNA, the CDR3 is TGTGCCAGTAACTTACAGGGGGCGTACGGAGAGACCCAGTACTTC.

This clone has just a few counts. The chain joins TRBV6-6 to TRBJ1-5; 10 nucleotides match TRBD1. Germline CDR1 is MNHNY and CDR2 is SVGAGI (reference sequence). The J segment lost 3 bases and the V segment lost 8 bases, leaving 7 bases of the junction unmatched. This CDR3 has 15 residues. The CDR3, as DNA: TGTGCCAGCCCCCGACAGGGGGCTACCAATCAGCCCCAGCATTTT. This gives the protein CASPRQGATNQPQHF.

The chain combines TRBV11-2 with TRBJ2-7; 10 bases are shared with TRBD1. With V trimmed by 4 bases and J by 2 bases, 2 bases remained unmatched. The CDR3 consists of 14 residues. Germline V lookup: CDR1 SGHAT, CDR2 FQNNGV. CDR3 in amino acids: CASSSGQGTYEQYF. The CDR3 bases are TGTGCCAGCAGCTCGGGACAGGGGACCTACGAGCAGTACTTC.

This clone has only one observation. The rearrangement uses TRBV5-1 and TRBJ1-2; 9 nucleotides match TRBD1. The CDR3 is 11 residues long. Germline V gives CDR1 SGHRS, CDR2 YFSETQ. After removal of 6 bases from V and 7 bases from J, the junction contained 1 base not matched to a gene. DNA for the CDR3: TGCGCCAGCATGGACAGGGGTGGCTACACCTTC. The encoded protein is CASMDRGGYTF.

This clone appeared a few times. The chain uses TRBV2 and TRBJ1-5; no clear D. V lost 3 bases, J lost 2 bases, and 8 bases lay in between. CDR1 and CDR2 from the germline V gene are SNHLY and FYNNEI. The CDR3 is 14 residues long. The chain's CDR3 is CASSDVQGNQPQHF. The CDR3 DNA reads TGTGCCAGCAGTGACGTCCAGGGCAATCAGCCCCAGCATTTT. Looking up the rest from reference TRBV2 and TRBJ1-5 gives the full variable domain: EPEVTQTPSHQVTQMGQEVILRCVPISNHLYFYWYRQILGQKVEFLVSFYNNEISEKSEIFDDQFSVERPDGSNFTLKIRSTKLEDSAMYFCASSDVQGNQPQHFGDGTRLSIL.

This chain links TRBV12-5 with TRBJ1-2; tentatively, D is TRBD1 (6 bases). The length of the CDR3 is 16 residues. Germline loops: CDR1 LGHNT, CDR2 FRNRAP. Trimming left V 3 bases short and J 7 bases short, with 21 bases between. For the CDR3, the DNA is TGTGCTAGTGGTTTACCCATACAGGGTGGTACTATTGGCTACACCTTC. As protein: CASGLPIQGGTIGYTF.

In this sample, this clone turned up once. Here the CDR3 reads CASTPGQGREETQYF. The CDR3 DNA is TGTGCCAGCACCCCGGGACAGGGACGTGAAGAGACCCAGTACTTC. The chain uses TRBV5-4 and TRBJ2-5, with 9 bases matching TRBD1. Germline lookup yields CDR1 SGHNT and CDR2 YYREEE (reference sequence). The CDR3 covers 15 residues. After removal of 6 bases from V and 3 bases from J, the junction contained 9 bases not matched to a gene.

The genes are TRBV10-3 and TRBJ2-7; 7 bases match TRBD1. In germline, CDR1 is ENHRY, CDR2 SYGVKD. The length of the CDR3 is 13 residues. The ends lost 6 bases at V and 0 bases at J; junction bases unmatched: 2. CDR3 bases: TGTGCCATCAGCCGGGACAGCTCCTACGAGCAGTACTTC. Translation gives CAISRDSSYEQYF.

This chain links TRBV7-2 with TRBJ1-2; 7 nucleotides line up with TRBD1. J gave up 4 bases and V 4 bases, and 9 bases lay outside the gene matches. The length of the CDR3 is 15 residues. The germline gives CDR1 SGHTA, CDR2 FQGNSA. CDR3 sequence reads: CASSSLGTAFYGYTF. Here the CDR3 DNA reads TGTGCCAGCAGCTCACTCGGGACAGCTTTCTATGGCTACACCTTC.